This entry lists 3 T cell receptor beta chains sequenced from one sample in a study of graft-versus-host responses after intestinal transplantation. No antigens are known for them. Clones were sequenced by immunoSEQ multiplex PCR, and TCRdb holds only the in-frame ones, with some missing. This table holds about 41,000 clones, 85% to 95% found once. The sequencing used unstimulated CD8+ T cells sorted from spleen or lymph node cells, collected before transplant. These receptors all stem from a human donor who was the organ donor for an intestinal transplant.

V usage is TRBV4-3 and J usage is TRBJ2-2; the match to TRBD2 covers 9 bases. CDR1 LGHNA and CDR2 YSLEER come from the germline V gene. Unmatched junction bases numbered 8, after V lost 0 bases and J lost 0 bases. This CDR3 spans 19 amino acids. CDR3 sequence reads: CASSQESVAGGPNTGELFF. The CDR3 bases are TGCGCCAGCAGCCAAGAGTCGGTCGCGGGGGGGCCGAACACCGGGGAGCTGTTTTTT.

The chain links TRBV6-4 to TRBJ1-3; D gene ambiguous. V was shortened by 4 bases and J by 0 bases, with 10 bases between the two germline ends. Germline CDR1 and CDR2: MRHNA and SNTAGT. This CDR3 spans 15 amino acids. CDR3 sequence (DNA): TGTGCCAGCAGTGGTCGGGTCCACTCTGGAAACACCATATATTTT. It translates to CASSGRVHSGNTIYF.

This chain uses TRBV9 with TRBJ2-5; 10 bases line up with TRBD2. The CDR3 length is 15 residues. V was pared by 0 bases and J by 7 bases, with 6 bases of the junction left unmatched. The germline CDR1 and CDR2 sequences are SGDLS and YYNGEE. CDR3 sequence reads: CASSVVEVAGGTQYF. DNA for the CDR3: TGTGCCAGCAGCGTAGTAGAGGTAGCGGGGGGGACCCAGTACTTC.